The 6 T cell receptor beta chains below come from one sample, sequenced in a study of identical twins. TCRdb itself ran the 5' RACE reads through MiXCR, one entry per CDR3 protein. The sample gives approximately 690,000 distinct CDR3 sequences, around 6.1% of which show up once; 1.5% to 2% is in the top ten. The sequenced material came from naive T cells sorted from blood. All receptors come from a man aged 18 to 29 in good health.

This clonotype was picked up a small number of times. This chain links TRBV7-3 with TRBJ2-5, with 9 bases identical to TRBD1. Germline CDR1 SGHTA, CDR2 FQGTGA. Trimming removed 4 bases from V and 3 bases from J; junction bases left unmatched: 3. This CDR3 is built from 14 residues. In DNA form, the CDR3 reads TGTGCCAGCAGCTCAACAGGGGGCGAAGAGACCCAGTACTTC. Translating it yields CASSSTGGEETQYF.

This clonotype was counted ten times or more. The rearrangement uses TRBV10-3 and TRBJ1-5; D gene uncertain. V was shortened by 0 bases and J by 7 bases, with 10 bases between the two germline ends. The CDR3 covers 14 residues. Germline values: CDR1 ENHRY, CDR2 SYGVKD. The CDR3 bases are TGTGCCATCAGTGAGTCTCAGATTCACCAGCCCCAGCATTTT. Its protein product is CAISESQIHQPQHF.

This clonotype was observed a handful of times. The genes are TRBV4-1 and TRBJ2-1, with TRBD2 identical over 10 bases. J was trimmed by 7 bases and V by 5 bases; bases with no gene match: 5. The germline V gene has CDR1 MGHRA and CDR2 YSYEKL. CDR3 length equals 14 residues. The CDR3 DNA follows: TGCGCCAGCAGCATGACTAGCGGGTTGAATGAGCAGTTCTTC. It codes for CASSMTSGLNEQFF.

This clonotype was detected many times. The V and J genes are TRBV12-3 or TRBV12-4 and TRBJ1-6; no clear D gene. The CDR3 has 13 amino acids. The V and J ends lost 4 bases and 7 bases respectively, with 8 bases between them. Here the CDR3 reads CASSYRINSPLHF. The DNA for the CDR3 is TGTGCCAGCAGTTATCGTATAAATTCACCCCTCCACTTT.

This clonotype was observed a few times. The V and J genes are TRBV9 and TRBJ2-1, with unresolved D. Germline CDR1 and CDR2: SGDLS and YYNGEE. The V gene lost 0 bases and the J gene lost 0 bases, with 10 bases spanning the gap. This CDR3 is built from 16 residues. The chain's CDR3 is CASSVEGSSSYNEQFF. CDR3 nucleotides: TGTGCCAGCAGCGTAGAAGGGTCCAGCTCCTACAATGAGCAGTTCTTC.

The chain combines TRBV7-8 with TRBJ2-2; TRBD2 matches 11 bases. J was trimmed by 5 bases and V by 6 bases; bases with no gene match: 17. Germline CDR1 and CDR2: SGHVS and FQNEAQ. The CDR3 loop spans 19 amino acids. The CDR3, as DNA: TGTGCCAGCAGATCGATTCCGGGACTAGCGGAAGAGAGGACCGGGGAGCTGTTTTTT. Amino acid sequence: CASRSIPGLAEERTGELFF.